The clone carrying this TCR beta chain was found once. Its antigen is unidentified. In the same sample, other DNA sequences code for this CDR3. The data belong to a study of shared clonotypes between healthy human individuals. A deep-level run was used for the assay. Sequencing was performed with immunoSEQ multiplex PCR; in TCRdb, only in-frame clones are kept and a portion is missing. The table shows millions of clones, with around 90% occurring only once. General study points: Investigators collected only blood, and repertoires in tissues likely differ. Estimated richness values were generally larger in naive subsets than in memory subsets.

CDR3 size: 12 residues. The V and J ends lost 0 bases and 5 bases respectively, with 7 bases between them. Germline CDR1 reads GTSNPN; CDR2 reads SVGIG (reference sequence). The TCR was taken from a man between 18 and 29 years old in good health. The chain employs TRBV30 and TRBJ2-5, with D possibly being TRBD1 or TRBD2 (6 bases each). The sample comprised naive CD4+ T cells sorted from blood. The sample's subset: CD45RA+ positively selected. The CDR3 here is CAWSVGGETQYF. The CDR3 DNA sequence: TGTGCCTGGAGTGTAGGGGGGGAGACCCAGTACTTC.